Below are 27 T cell receptor beta chains sequenced from a single sample in a study of cytomegalovirus exposure and HLA in healthy donors. Use of 60 Vbeta and 13 Jbeta primers characterized the PCR. Produced via immunoSEQ multiplex PCR; TCRdb's table is partial and in-frame only. The sample includes about 77,000 clones, around three quarters of them seen just once. Input material: PBMCs. The receptors originated from a man in his forties in good health and CMV-seronegative.

For this clone: The junction does not match germline at one end; this may be a read error. The gene calls are TRBV6-1 and TRBJ1-1, with TRBD1 identical over 10 bases. The CDR3 length is 14 residues. Germline CDR1 is MNHNS and CDR2 is SASEGT. The CDR3 region has the DNA TGTGCCAGCAGGGAAGGGACAGGGGACACTGAAGCTTTCTTT. Protein: CASREGTGDTEAFF.

V gene TRBV5-4 combines with J gene TRBJ2-5, with a weak D call TRBD1 (5 bases). Per the germline V gene, CDR1 is SGHNT and CDR2 is YYREEE (reference sequence). V lost 0 bases and J lost 7, with 16 bases in between. The CDR3 spans 15 residues. CDR3 in amino acids: CASSLARQGGGTQYF. The CDR3, as DNA: TGTGCCAGCAGCTTGGCCCGGCAGGGTGGTGGGACCCAGTACTTC.

This clone showed up just a few times. The rearrangement joins TRBV7-2 to TRBJ2-5; 7 bases agree with TRBD2. The CDR3 loop spans 14 amino acids. The junction had 1 base not matched to a gene; V was cut back by 1 base and J by 2 bases. Germline CDR1 SGHTA, CDR2 FQGNSA. The CDR3 sequence is CASSLVGGQETQYF. The DNA for the CDR3 is TGTGCCAGCAGCTTAGTGGGGGGGCAAGAGACCCAGTACTTC.

CDR3 region: CASSREDLEAFF. The CDR3 DNA reads as TGTGCCAGCAGCCGGGAGGATCTCGAAGCTTTCTTT. J is TRBJ1-1 and V is TRBV5-5; D is undetermined. V lost 4 bases and J 8 bases, leaving 12 bases between the germline ends. CDR3 size: 12 residues. The germline gives CDR1 SGHKS, CDR2 YYEKEE (reference sequence).

The chain recombines TRBV5-1 with TRBJ1-2; no reliable D call. Germline V lookup: CDR1 SGHRS, CDR2 YFSETQ. V dropped 0 bases and J dropped 2 bases, with 8 bases sitting between them. This CDR3 is 14 amino acids long. This chain's CDR3 is CASSLVQANYGYTF. The CDR3 region has the DNA TGCGCCAGCAGCTTGGTTCAGGCCAACTATGGCTACACCTTC.

This sequence joins TRBV28 and TRBJ2-2; 10 bases fit TRBD2. The trim removed 6 bases at V and 6 bases at J, leaving 10 bases unmatched. The germline gives CDR1 MDHEN, CDR2 SYDVKM. This CDR3 has 16 residues. The chain's CDR3 is CASRGGTSERAGELFF. DNA of the CDR3: TGTGCCAGCAGGGGCGGGACTAGCGAACGAGCCGGGGAGCTGTTTTTT.

This clone has only one observation. The chain employs TRBV7-6 and TRBJ2-3; tentatively, D is TRBD2 (6 bases). This CDR3 region has 17 residues. The V gene lost 6 bases and the J gene lost 1 base, with 20 bases spanning the gap. Germline V gene lookup returns CDR1 SGHVS and CDR2 FNYEAQ. The CDR3 loop reads CASRGSKGGVGTDTQYF. The DNA of the CDR3 is TGTGCCAGCAGGGGGTCAAAAGGAGGGGTTGGCACAGATACGCAGTATTTT.

The chain combines TRBV6-4 with TRBJ1-5, with a possible D match to TRBD1 (6 bases). Germline V gene data show CDR1 as MRHNA and CDR2 as SNTAGT. The CDR3 contains 15 residues. With 3 bases removed from V and 2 bases from J, the gap between germline ends came to 11 bases. The CDR3 DNA reads TGTGCCAGCAGTGAGGACAGTACTGGCAATCAGCCCCAGCATTTT. This translates into CASSEDSTGNQPQHF.

V and J are TRBV6-5 and TRBJ2-7; no definite D call. The V gene's germline CDR1 is MNHEY and CDR2 SVGAGI. The CDR3 totals 16 residues. Trimming pared 2 bases from V and 4 bases from J, leaving 18 bases between. The CDR3 protein is CASSYGVDSTAYEQYF. CDR3 sequence (DNA): TGTGCCAGCAGTTACGGAGTTGACTCGACTGCATACGAGCAGTACTTC.

V and J are TRBV6-1 and TRBJ2-1; TRBD2 matches at 9 bases. CDR1 is MNHNS, CDR2 SASEGT, per germline. J gave up 3 bases and V 3 bases, and 3 bases lay outside the gene matches. CDR3 length equals 15 residues. CDR3 amino acids: CASSERGGFYNEQFF. CDR3 DNA: TGTGCCAGCAGTGAGCGGGGGGGGTTCTACAATGAGCAGTTCTTC.

V is TRBV28 and J is TRBJ2-2; 8 bases align to TRBD2. CDR1 MDHEN and CDR2 SYDVKM come from the germline V gene. The V segment lost 6 bases and the J segment 5 bases; nucleotides outside the gene matches: 17. The CDR3 totals 18 residues. The CDR3 sequence is CASSLRKDSGGGTGELFF. Here the CDR3 DNA reads TGTGCCAGCAGCCTGAGGAAAGACAGCGGGGGAGGAACCGGGGAGCTGTTTTTT.

This clone was seen only a few times. The rearrangement uses TRBV7-9 and TRBJ1-2; the D is unclear. Trimming removed 5 bases from V and 8 bases from J, with 18 bases in between. The germline gives CDR1 SEHNR, CDR2 FQNEAQ (reference sequence). CDR3 length: 14 residues. The DNA for the CDR3 is TGTGCCAGCAGCCAAAGAACGATCGCGGAGGGCTACACCTTC. Translation: CASSQRTIAEGYTF.

The chain employs TRBV18 and TRBJ2-6; D is unclear. Per the germline V gene, CDR1 is KGHSH and CDR2 is LQKENI. V was pared by 6 bases and J by 2 bases, with 14 bases between. This CDR3 has 16 residues. The CDR3 DNA sequence: TGTGCCAGCTCCCAAAACTGGGCAGCTGGGGCCAACGTCCTGACTTTC. It encodes CASSQNWAAGANVLTF.

The chain uses TRBV30 and TRBJ1-3; D is perhaps TRBD1 (6 bases). Trimming removed 7 bases from V and 3 bases from J, with 13 bases in between. The CDR3 spans 13 residues. Looked up from germline, CDR1 is GTSNPN and CDR2 is SVGIG (reference sequence). The CDR3 here is CALQGGIGNTIYF. The CDR3 bases are TGTGCCTTACAGGGTGGGATTGGAAACACCATATATTTT.

This chain joins TRBV7-9 and TRBJ1-4, with D uncertain. This CDR3 region has 15 residues. CDR1 and CDR2 from the germline V gene are SEHNR and FQNEAQ (reference sequence). V lost 2 bases, J lost 3 bases, and 10 bases lay in between. The CDR3 nucleotides read TGTGCCAGCAGCTTAACATCACAGCCTAATGAAAAACTGTTTTTT. The encoded protein is CASSLTSQPNEKLFF.

The rearrangement uses TRBV7-2 and TRBJ2-3; perhaps TRBD1 as D (5 bases). The CDR3 totals 15 residues. CDR1 and CDR2 (germline): SGHTA, FQGNSA. V lost 2 bases and J 0 bases, leaving 9 bases between the germline ends. The CDR3 DNA reads as TGTGCCAGCAGCTTATGGGGCCCCAGCACAGATACGCAGTATTTT. Translation: CASSLWGPSTDTQYF.

The rearrangement links TRBV6-4 to TRBJ1-5; no definite D call. The germline gives CDR1 MRHNA, CDR2 SNTAGT. V lost 8 bases to trimming and J lost 1 base, with 9 bases between them. The CDR3 spans 13 residues. The CDR3 DNA sequence: TGTGCCAGCTCGAGGGAGAGCAATCAGCCCCAGCATTTT. Protein product: CASSRESNQPQHF.

In its sample, this clone was seen a few times. V gene TRBV4-1 combines with J gene TRBJ1-2; D is uncertain. The germline V gene has CDR1 MGHRA and CDR2 YSYEKL. With 3 bases removed from V and 5 bases from J, the gap between germline ends came to 22 bases. The CDR3 has 17 amino acids. As DNA, the CDR3 is TGCGCCAGCAGCCATCCTCCCGGAGACGGGAGACCTTATGGCTACACCTTC. Residues: CASSHPPGDGRPYGYTF.

The chain combines TRBV19 with TRBJ1-1; TRBD1 aligns across 8 bases. Germline assignment: CDR1 LNHDA and CDR2 SQIVND (reference sequence). The CDR3 has 14 amino acids. V lost 7 bases to trimming and J lost 2 bases; unmatched junction nucleotides: 6. CDR3 bases: TGTGCCAGTAACACAGGGGGGGGAAACACTGAAGCTTTCTTT. Translating it yields CASNTGGGNTEAFF. Full variable domain (remainder filled in from reference TRBV19 and TRBJ1-1): DGGITQSPKYLFRKEGQNVTLSCEQNLNHDAMYWYRQDPGQGLRLIYYSQIVNDFQKGDIAEGYSVSREKKESFPLTVTSAQKNPTAFYLCASNTGGGNTEAFFGQGTRLTVV.

The chain carries TRBV14 and TRBJ1-1; maybe TRBD1 (5 bases). This CDR3 has 16 residues. Trimming removed 3 bases at V and 0 bases at J, with 14 bases between. Per the germline V gene, CDR1 is SGHDN and CDR2 is FVKESK. The CDR3 protein is CASSQNAGVVNTEAFF. CDR3 DNA: TGTGCCAGCAGCCAGAACGCGGGGGTAGTGAACACTGAAGCTTTCTTT.

In its sample, this clone was seen a few times. The chain recombines TRBV27 with TRBJ1-2; 7 nucleotides match TRBD1. Germline loops: CDR1 MNHEY, CDR2 SMNVEV (reference sequence). The ends lost 5 bases at V and 4 bases at J; junction bases unmatched: 1. The CDR3 sequence is 12 residues long. CDR3: CASSRDSYGYTF. CDR3 bases: TGTGCCAGCAGTAGGGACAGCTATGGCTACACCTTC.

The V and J genes are TRBV6-5 and TRBJ1-5; 11 bases line up with TRBD1. V shed 6 bases and J 3 bases; nucleotides not matched to a gene: 4. The CDR3 contains 15 residues. The germline V gene encodes CDR1 MNHEY and CDR2 SVGAGI. CDR3 nucleotides: TGTGCCAGCAGATCGGGACAGGGGGTCAATCAGCCCCAGCATTTT. Translating gives CASRSGQGVNQPQHF.

V usage is TRBV28 and J usage is TRBJ2-1; no firm D call. The CDR3 is 11 residues long. The V and J ends lost 6 bases and 3 bases respectively, with 3 bases between them. From germline, CDR1 is MDHEN and CDR2 SYDVKM. The CDR3 reads CASSFYNEQFF. CDR3 DNA: TGTGCCAGCAGCTTCTACAATGAGCAGTTCTTC.

The chain carries TRBV2 and TRBJ2-6; D is perhaps TRBD2 (7 bases). The germline V gene encodes CDR1 SNHLY and CDR2 FYNNEI. Trimming left V 3 bases short and J 0 bases short, with 15 bases between. This CDR3 comprises 18 residues. CDR3 loop: CASSDGAGGASGANVLTF. In DNA form, the CDR3 reads TGTGCCAGCAGTGATGGAGCTGGGGGGGCCTCTGGGGCCAACGTCCTGACTTTC.

This clone has a single count. The DNA for the CDR3 is TGTGCCAGTAGTAACCACAGGGGGCGGGACGAGCAGTACTTC. Protein sequence: CASSNHRGRDEQYF. J is TRBJ2-7 and V is TRBV19, with 9 bases that match TRBD1. Germline assignment: CDR1 LNHDA and CDR2 SQIVND (reference sequence). With 4 bases clipped from V and 5 bases from J, the junction kept 6 bases outside the gene matches. This CDR3 is 14 amino acids long.

The chain couples TRBV18 to TRBJ2-2; maybe TRBD2 (6 bases). CDR3 size: 17 residues. Looked up from germline, CDR1 is KGHSH and CDR2 is LQKENI. The V gene lost 3 bases and the J gene lost 0 bases, with 14 bases spanning the gap. This CDR3 reads CASSPPNRGTNTGELFF. The CDR3 DNA is TGTGCCAGCTCACCCCCCAACCGGGGGACGAACACCGGGGAGCTGTTTTTT.

This chain connects TRBV27 to TRBJ1-5; 7 bases match TRBD1. The CDR3 runs 14 residues. The germline V gene encodes CDR1 MNHEY and CDR2 SMNVEV (reference sequence). V was pared by 5 bases and J by 3 bases, with 4 bases of the junction left unmatched. The CDR3 DNA reads as TGTGCCAGCAGTCCTGACAGGGCCAATCAGCCCCAGCATTTT. This sequence encodes CASSPDRANQPQHF.